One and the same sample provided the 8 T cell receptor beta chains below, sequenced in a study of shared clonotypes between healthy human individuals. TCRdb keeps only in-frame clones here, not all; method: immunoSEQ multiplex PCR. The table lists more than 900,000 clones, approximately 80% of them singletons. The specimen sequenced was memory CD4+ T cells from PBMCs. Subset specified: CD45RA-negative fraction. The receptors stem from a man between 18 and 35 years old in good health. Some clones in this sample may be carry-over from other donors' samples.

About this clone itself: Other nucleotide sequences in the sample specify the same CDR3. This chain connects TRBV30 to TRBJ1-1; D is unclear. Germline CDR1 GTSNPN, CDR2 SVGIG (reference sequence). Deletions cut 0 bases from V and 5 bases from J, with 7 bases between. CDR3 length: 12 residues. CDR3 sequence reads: CAWSVGVTEAFF. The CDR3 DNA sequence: TGTGCCTGGAGTGTTGGAGTAACTGAAGCTTTCTTT.

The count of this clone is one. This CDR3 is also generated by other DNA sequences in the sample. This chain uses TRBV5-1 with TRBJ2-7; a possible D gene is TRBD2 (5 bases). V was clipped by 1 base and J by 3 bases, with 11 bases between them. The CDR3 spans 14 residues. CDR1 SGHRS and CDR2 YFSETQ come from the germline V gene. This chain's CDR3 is CASSLLSGNYEQYF. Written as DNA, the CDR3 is TGCGCCAGCAGCTTGTTGTCCGGGAACTACGAGCAGTACTTC.

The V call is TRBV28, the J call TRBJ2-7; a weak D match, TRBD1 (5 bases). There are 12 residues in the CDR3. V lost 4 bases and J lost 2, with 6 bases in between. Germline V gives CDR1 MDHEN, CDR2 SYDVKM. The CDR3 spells CASSSTAYEQYF. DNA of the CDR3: TGTGCCAGCAGTTCGACAGCCTACGAGCAGTACTTC.

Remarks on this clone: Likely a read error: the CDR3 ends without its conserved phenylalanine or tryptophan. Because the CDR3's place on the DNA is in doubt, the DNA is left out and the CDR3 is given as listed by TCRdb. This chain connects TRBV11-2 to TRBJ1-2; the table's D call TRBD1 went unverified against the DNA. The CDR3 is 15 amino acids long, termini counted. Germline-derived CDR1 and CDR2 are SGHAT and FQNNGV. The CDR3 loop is CASSLIGPGQEHYWG.

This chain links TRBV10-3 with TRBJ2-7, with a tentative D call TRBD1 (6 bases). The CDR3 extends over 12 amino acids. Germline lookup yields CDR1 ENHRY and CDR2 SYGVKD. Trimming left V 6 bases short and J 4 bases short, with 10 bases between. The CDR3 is CAIRDSVYEQYF. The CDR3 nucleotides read TGTGCCATCAGGGACAGCGTTTACGAGCAGTACTTC.

CDR3 in DNA: TGTGCCAGCAGACTTCTCAGAAGCTCCTACAATGAGCAGTTCTTC. Encoded protein: CASRLLRSSYNEQFF. The rearrangement links TRBV2 to TRBJ2-1; D is undetermined. V was shortened by 6 bases and J by 0 bases, with 12 bases between the two germline ends. CDR1 SNHLY and CDR2 FYNNEI come from the germline V gene. The CDR3 covers 15 residues.

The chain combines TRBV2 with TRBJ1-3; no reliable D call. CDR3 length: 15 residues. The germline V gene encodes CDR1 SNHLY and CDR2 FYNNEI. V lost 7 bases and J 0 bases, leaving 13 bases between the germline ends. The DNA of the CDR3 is TGTGCCAGCATATCGGGCCGGAACTCTGGAAACACCATATATTTT. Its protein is CASISGRNSGNTIYF.

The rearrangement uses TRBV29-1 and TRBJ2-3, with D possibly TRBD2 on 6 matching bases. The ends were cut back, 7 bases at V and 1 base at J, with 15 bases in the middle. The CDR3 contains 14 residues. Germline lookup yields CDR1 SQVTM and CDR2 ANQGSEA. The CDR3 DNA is TGCAGCGCCATACCACCGGGAGGCACAGATACGCAGTATTTT. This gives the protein CSAIPPGGTDTQYF.